The T cell receptor (beta chain) described here comes from a study of PD-1 blockade in classical Hodgkin lymphoma (dated by TCRdb to the early 2020s). Regarding the complete study: To define a peripheral blood immune signature of response to PD-1 blockade in classical Hodgkin lymphoma, the study combined TCR beta sequencing with CyTOF. Overall study outcomes, separate from this receptor: The study covered only a single clinical trial cohort, and the causes of the repertoire differences, possibly disease activity or prior therapy, were still not defined. Newly diagnosed patients were reported to have lower baseline TCR diversity than healthy donors, and relapsed/refractory patients were reported to have lower baseline TCR diversity still.

The V end loses 0 bases and the J end loses 4 bases, and a stretch of 9 bases separates them. The germline V gene supplies CDR1 LGHNA and CDR2 YNFKEQ. Taken from cysteine to phenylalanine, the CDR3 has 14 residues. The DNA shown is the 42-base CDR3, in frame from base 1. Read against the paper, the sample's time point label means: newly diagnosed, previously untreated cHL patient sample. To serve as a comparison group for the relapsed/refractory trial patients, PBMCs were sequenced from patients with newly diagnosed, previously untreated classical Hodgkin lymphoma. After peripheral blood was drawn into 8 mL Vacutainer Cell Preparation Tubes, PBMCs were isolated by centrifugation and then cryopreserved. The Qiagen DNeasy kit was used to extract genomic DNA from unsorted PBMCs and from the negatively selected CD4+ and CD8+ fractions. TCR beta CDR3 regions were subjected to amplification by immunoSEQ multiplex PCR with primers that anneal to V and J segments. A synthetic immune receptor repertoire was used to minimize amplification bias, and any remaining bias was removed computationally after sequencing. Turning to the authors' computational methods: Custom Python scripts were used to quantify repertoire diversity as the Shannon entropy index. The unsorted, CD4+ and CD8+ repertoires were each analyzed separately, with the exception of combined analyses, where CD4+ and CD8+ sequences were merged in silico. The table comes from immuneACCESS by way of TCRdb, which keeps in-frame sequences with V and J called. Part of the clones is missing from these tables; in studies checked, under half for an unresolved V gene and the rest for unknown reasons. V and J calls plus clone size are reproduced from that table; the DNA served to infer D and trimming. In all, the sample holds 70,000 or so clones, and 85% to 95% of those were seen once. The ten largest make up more than 2% of the sample.

About this clone itself: Its antigen is unknown. Per-base qualities were not stored, and no clone one base away is much larger.

The TCR sequence derives from a human donor with classical Hodgkin lymphoma. Sequencing was done on a sample of peripheral blood mononuclear cells (PBMCs). The chain was built from TRBV4-2 and TRBJ1-2, with the D gene too uncertain to name. CDR3 loop: CASSQDYGLYGYTF. The DNA sequence is as follows: TGTGCCAGCAGCCAAGATTACGGACTCTATGGCTACACCTTC.